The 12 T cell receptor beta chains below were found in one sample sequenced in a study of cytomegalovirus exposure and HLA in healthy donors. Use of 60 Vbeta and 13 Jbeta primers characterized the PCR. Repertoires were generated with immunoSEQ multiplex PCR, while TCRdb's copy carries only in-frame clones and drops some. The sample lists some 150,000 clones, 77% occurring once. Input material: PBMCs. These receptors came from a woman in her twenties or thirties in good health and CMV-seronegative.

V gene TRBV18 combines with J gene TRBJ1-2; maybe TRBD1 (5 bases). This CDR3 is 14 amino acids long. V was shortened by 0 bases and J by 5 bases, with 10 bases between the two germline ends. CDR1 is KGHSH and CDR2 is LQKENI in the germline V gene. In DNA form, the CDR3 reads TGTGCCAGCTCACCACCGGGGGGATGGTATGGCTACACCTTC. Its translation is CASSPPGGWYGYTF.

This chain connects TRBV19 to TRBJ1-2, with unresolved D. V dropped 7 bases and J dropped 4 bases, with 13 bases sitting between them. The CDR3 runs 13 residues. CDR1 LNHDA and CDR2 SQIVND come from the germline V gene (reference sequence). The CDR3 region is CASTPTEVYGYTF. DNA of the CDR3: TGTGCCAGTACCCCTACAGAAGTCTATGGCTACACCTTC. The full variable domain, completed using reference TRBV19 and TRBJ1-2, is DGGITQSPKYLFRKEGQNVTLSCEQNLNHDAMYWYRQDPGQGLRLIYYSQIVNDFQKGDIAEGYSVSREKKESFPLTVTSAQKNPTAFYLCASTPTEVYGYTFGSGTRLTVV.

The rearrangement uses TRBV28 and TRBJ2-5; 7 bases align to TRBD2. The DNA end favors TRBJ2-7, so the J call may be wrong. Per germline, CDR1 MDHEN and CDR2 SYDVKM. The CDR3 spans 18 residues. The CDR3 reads CASSLVHTLAEVTYEQYF. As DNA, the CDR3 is TGTGCCAGCAGTTTAGTCCACACTCTAGCGGAAGTAACCTACGAGCAGTACTTC.

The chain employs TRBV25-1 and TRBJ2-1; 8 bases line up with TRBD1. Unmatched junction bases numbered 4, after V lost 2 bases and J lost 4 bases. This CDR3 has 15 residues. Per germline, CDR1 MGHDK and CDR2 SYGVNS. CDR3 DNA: TGTGCCAGCAGTGAACCCACAGGGGGGTACAATGAGCAGTTCTTC. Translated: CASSEPTGGYNEQFF. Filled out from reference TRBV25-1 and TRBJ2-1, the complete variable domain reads EADIYQTPRYLVIGTGKKITLECSQTMGHDKMYWYQQDPGMELHLIHYSYGVNSTEKGDLSSESTVSRIRTEHFPLTLESARPSHTSQYLCASSEPTGGYNEQFFGPGTRLTVL.

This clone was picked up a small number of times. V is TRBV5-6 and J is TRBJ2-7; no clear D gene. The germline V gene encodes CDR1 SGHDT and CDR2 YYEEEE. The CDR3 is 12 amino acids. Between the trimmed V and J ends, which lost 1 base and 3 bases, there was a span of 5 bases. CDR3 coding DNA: TGTGCCAGCAGCTTGTGGAGCTACGAGCAGTACTTC. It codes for CASSLWSYEQYF.

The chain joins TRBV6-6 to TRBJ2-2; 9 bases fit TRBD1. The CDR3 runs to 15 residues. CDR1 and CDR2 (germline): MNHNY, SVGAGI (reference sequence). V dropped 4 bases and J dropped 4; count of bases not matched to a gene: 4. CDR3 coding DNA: TGTGCCAGCAGTTTGGGACAGGGAACCACCGGGGAGCTGTTTTTT. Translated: CASSLGQGTTGELFF.

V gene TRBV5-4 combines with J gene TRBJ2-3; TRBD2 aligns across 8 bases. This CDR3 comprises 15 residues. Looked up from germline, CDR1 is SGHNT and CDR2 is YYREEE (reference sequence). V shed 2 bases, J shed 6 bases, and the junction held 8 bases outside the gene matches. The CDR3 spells CASSFDGGAYDTQYF. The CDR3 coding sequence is TGTGCCAGCAGCTTTGACGGGGGGGCCTACGATACGCAGTATTTT.

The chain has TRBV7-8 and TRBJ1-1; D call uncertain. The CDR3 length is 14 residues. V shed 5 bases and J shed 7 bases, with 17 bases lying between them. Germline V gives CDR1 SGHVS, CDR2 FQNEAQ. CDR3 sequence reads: CASSRPTQESEAFF. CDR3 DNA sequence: TGTGCCAGCAGCCGTCCCACCCAGGAAAGTGAAGCTTTCTTT.

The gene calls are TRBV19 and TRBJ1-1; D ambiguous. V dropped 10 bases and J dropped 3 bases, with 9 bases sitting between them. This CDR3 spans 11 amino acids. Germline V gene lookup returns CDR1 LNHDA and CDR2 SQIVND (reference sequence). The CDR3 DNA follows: TGTGCCACCGCCTATCACACTGAAGCTTTCTTT. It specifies CATAYHTEAFF.

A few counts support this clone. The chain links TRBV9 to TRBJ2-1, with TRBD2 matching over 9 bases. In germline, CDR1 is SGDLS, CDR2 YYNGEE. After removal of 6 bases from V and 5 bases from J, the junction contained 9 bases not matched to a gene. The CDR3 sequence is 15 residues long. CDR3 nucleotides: TGTGCCAGCAAAGATAGCGGGGGTGGGGACAATGAGCAGTTCTTC. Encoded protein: CASKDSGGGDNEQFF.

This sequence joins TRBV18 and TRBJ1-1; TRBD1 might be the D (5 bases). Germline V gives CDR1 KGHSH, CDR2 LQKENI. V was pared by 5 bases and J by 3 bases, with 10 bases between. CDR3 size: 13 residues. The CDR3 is CASSELGDTEAFF. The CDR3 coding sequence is TGTGCCAGCTCAGAGTTAGGGGACACTGAAGCTTTCTTT.

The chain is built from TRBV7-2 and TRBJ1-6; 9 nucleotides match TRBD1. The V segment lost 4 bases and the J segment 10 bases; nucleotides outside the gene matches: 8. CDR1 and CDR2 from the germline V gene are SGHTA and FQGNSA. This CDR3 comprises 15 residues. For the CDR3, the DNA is TGTGCCAGCAGCTCGCTCGGACAGGGGCGATCACCCCTCCACTTT. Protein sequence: CASSSLGQGRSPLHF.